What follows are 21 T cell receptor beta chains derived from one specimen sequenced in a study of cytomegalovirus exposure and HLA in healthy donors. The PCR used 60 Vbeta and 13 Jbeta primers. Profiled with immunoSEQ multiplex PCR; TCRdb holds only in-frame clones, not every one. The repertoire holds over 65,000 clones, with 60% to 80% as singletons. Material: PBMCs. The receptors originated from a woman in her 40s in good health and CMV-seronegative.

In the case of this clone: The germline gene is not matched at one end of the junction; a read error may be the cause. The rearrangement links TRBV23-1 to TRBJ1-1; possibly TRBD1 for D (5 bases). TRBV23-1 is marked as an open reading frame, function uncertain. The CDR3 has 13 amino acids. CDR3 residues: CASSQGAAGEALF. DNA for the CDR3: TGCGCCAGCAGTCAAGGGGCAGCGGGCGAAGCTCTCTTT.

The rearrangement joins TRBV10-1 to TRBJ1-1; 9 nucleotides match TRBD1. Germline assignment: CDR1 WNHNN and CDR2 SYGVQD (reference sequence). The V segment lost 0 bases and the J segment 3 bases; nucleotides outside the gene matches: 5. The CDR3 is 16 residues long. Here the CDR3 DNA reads TGCGCCAGCAGTGAGTCTTACAGGGGGCGTCACACTGAAGCTTTCTTT. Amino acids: CASSESYRGRHTEAFF.

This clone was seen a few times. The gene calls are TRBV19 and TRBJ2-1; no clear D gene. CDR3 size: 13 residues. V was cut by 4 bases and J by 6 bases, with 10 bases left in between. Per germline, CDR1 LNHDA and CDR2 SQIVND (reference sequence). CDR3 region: CASSKSSVNEQFF. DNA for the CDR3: TGTGCCAGTAGTAAGTCATCGGTCAATGAGCAGTTCTTC.

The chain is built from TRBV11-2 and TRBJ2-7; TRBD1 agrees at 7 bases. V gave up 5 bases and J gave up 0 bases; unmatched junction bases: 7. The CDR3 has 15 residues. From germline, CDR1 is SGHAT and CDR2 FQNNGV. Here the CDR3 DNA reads TGTGCCAGCAGCGACACCCGGGACAGCTCCTACGAGCAGTACTTC. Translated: CASSDTRDSSYEQYF. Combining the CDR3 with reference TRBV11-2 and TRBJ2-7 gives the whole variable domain EAGVAQSPRYKIIEKRQSVAFWCNPISGHATLYWYQQILGQGPKLLIQFQNNGVVDDSQLPKDRFSAERLKGVDSTLKIQPAKLEDSAVYLCASSDTRDSSYEQYFGPGTRLTVT.

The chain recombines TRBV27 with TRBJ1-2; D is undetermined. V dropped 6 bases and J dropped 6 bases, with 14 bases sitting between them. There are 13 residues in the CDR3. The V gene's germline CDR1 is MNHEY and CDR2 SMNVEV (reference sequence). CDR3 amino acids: CASRRTALDGYTF. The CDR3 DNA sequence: TGTGCCAGCAGAAGGACTGCGTTGGATGGCTACACCTTC.

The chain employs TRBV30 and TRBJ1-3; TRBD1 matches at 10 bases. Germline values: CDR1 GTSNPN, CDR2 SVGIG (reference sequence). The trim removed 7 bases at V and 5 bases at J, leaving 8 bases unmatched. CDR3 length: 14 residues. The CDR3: CALFDRGRRNTIYF. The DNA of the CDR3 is TGTGCCTTGTTTGACAGGGGGCGTAGAAACACCATATATTTT.

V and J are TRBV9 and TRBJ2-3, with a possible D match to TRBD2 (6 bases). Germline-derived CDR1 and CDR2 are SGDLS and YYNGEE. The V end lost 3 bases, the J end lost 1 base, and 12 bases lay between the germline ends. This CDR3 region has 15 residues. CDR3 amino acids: CASSGRGAGTDTQYF. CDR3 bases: TGTGCCAGCAGCGGCCGCGGGGCAGGCACAGATACGCAGTATTTT.

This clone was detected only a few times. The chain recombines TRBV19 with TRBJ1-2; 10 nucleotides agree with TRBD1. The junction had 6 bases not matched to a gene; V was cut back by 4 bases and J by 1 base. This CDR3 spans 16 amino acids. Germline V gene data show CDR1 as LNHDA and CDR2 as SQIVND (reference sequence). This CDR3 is CASSTRDRGFNYGYTF. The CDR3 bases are TGTGCCAGTAGTACGCGGGACAGGGGATTTAACTATGGCTACACCTTC. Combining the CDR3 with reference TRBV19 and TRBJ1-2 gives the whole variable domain DGGITQSPKYLFRKEGQNVTLSCEQNLNHDAMYWYRQDPGQGLRLIYYSQIVNDFQKGDIAEGYSVSREKKESFPLTVTSAQKNPTAFYLCASSTRDRGFNYGYTFGSGTRLTVV.

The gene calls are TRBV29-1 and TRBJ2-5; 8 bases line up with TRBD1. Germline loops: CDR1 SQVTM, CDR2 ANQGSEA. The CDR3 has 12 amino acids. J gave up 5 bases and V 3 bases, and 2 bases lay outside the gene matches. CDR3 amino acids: CSVDNRGETQYF. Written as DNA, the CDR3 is TGCAGCGTTGATAACAGGGGGGAGACCCAGTACTTC.

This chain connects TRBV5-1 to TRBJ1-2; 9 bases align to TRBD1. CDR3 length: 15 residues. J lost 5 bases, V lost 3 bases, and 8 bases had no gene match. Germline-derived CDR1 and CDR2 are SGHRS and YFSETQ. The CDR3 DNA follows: TGCGCCAGCAGCTCTTCACAGGGGGCCTCGTATGGCTACACCTTC. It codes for CASSSSQGASYGYTF. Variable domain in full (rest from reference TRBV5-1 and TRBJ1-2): KAGVTQTPRYLIKTRGQQVTLSCSPISGHRSVSWYQQTPGQGLQFLFEYFSETQRNKGNFPGRFSGRQFSNSRSEMNVSTLELGDSALYLCASSSSQGASYGYTFGSGTRLTVV.

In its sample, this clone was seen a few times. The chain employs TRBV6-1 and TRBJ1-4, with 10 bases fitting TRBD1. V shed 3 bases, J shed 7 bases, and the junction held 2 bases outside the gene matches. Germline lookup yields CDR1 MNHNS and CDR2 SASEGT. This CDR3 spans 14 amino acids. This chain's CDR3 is CASSDGQGVEKLFF. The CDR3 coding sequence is TGTGCCAGCAGTGACGGACAGGGGGTTGAAAAACTGTTTTTT.

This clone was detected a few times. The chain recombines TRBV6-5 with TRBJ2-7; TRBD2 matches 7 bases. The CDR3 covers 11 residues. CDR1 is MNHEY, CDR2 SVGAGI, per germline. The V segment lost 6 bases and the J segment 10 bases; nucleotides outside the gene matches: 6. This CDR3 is CASRTREVQYF. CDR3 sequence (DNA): TGTGCCAGCAGGACCCGGGAGGTTCAGTACTTC.

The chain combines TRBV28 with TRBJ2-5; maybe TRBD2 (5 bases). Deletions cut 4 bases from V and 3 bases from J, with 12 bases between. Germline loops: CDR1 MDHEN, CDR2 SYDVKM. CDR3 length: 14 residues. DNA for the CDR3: TGTGCCAGCAGTTCCAGCGGTGCGGAAGAGACCCAGTACTTC. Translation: CASSSSGAEETQYF.

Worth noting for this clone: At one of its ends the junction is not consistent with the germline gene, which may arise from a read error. This CDR3 is CASSQDLAPDRMVRDF. The CDR3 DNA sequence: TGCGCCAGCAGCCAAGATCTGGCTCCGGACAGGATGGTTAGGGACTTC. J is TRBJ2-4 and V is TRBV4-3; 7 bases are a match to TRBD1. CDR3 length: 16 residues. Germline V gene sequence: CDR1 LGHNA, CDR2 YSLEER.

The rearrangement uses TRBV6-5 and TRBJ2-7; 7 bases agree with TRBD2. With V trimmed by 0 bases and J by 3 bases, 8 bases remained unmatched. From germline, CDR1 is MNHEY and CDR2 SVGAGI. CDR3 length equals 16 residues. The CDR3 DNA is TGTGCCAGCAGTTACTCGACGGCTAGCGGAAACTACGAGCAGTACTTC. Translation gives CASSYSTASGNYEQYF.

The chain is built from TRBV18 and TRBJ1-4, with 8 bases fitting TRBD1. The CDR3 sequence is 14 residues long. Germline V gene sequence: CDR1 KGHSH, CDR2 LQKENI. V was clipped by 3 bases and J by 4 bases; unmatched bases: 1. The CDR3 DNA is TGTGCCAGCTCACCCGGACAGGGTAATGAAAAACTGTTTTTT. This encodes CASSPGQGNEKLFF.

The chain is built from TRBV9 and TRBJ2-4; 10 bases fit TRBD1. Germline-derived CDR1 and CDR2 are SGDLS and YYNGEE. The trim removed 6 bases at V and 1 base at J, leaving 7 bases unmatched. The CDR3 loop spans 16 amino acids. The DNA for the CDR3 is TGTGCCAGCATGGAAGACAGGGGGCTTGCCAAAAACATTCAGTACTTC. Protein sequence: CASMEDRGLAKNIQYF.

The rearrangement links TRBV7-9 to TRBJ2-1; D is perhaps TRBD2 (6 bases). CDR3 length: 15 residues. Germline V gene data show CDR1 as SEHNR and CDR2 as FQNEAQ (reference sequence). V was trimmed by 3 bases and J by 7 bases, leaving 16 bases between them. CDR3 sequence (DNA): TGTGCCAGCAGCTTCCTCCGCGGGGAGTGGAATGAGCAGTTCTTC. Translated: CASSFLRGEWNEQFF.

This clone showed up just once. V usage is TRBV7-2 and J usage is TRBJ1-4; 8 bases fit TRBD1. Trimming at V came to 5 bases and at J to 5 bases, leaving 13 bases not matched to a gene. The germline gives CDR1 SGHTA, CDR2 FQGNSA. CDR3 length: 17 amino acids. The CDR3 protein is CASSVGPQGAGNEKLFF. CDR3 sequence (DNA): TGTGCCAGCAGCGTAGGTCCCCAGGGGGCGGGAAATGAAAAACTGTTTTTT.

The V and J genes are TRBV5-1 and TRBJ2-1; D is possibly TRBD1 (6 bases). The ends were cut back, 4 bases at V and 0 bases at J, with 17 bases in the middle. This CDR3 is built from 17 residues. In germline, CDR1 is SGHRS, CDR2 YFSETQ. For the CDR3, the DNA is TGCGCCAGCAGCCCATCCGGGACACGTCGCTCCTACAATGAGCAGTTCTTC. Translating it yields CASSPSGTRRSYNEQFF.

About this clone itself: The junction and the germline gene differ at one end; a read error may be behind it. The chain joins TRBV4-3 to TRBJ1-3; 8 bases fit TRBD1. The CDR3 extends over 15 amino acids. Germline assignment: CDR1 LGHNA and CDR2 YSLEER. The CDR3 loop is CASSKDRGSGNTIYF. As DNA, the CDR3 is TGCGCCAGCAGCAAAGACAGGGGTTCTGGAAACACCATATATTTT.